This T cell receptor (beta chain) comes out of a study of T cell repertoires in aging, cancer and after chemotherapy. Study results and caveats: In cancer patients, declining TCR diversity with age involved lost richness and lost evenness.

Multiplex touch-down PCR with TRB-A/B primers amplified rearranged V-D-J TRB sequences. Via MiXCR, TCRdb re-called the multiplex PCR reads, giving one row per CDR3 protein. The table lists under 600 distinct CDR3 sequences, more than 15% of them singletons, with 24% in the top ten. The V gene end was trimmed by 5 bases and the J gene end by 0 bases; junction bases not matched to a gene: 10. The CDR3 contains 17 residues. CDR1 is SGHNT, CDR2 YENEEA, per germline. Notes on this clonotype: No antigen is known for it.

The template was genomic DNA from peripheral blood, not RNA. The sample was blood. The receptor was derived from a human donor with a solid tumor. The genes are TRBV11-3 and TRBJ2-3, with TRBD1 matching 8 bases. The CDR3 sequence: CASSHLTGTGSTDTQYF. The CDR3 DNA reads as TGTGCCAGCAGCCATTTAACCGGGACAGGTAGCACAGATACGCAGTATTTT.